This T cell receptor (beta chain) was observed in a study of blood T cell repertoires in COVID-19. Background on the study: Some COVID-19 samples were acute and others convalescent; all came from the United States, Italy and Spain. The cDNA or gDNA used as material had been derived from T cells, B-cell-depleted T cells, or PBMCs.

V lost 5 bases, J lost 2 bases, and 3 bases lay in between. The CDR3 runs 11 residues. Germline loops: CDR1 SGHVS, CDR2 FQNEAQ. The method was immunoSEQ multiplex PCR; TCRdb's version includes in-frame clones alone and lacks a portion of them. Here the sample spans roughly 110,000 clones, roughly 90% being singletons. Only a few counts were recorded for this clone. The chain joins TRBV7-8 to TRBJ2-5; no firm D call. The source is a man aged 35 to 55 with active or convalescent COVID-19. The sequencing sample was made of peripheral blood. The CDR3 spells CASSPQETQYF. The DNA of the CDR3 is TGTGCCAGCAGCCCTCAAGAGACCCAGTACTTC.